The present T cell receptor (beta chain) was sequenced within a study of blood T cell repertoires in COVID-19. The protocol was immunoSEQ multiplex PCR, while the TCRdb copy is restricted to in-frame clones and leaves out a portion. The sample contains 65,000 to 95,000 clones, 75% to 85% of which appear only once. This CDR3 region has 15 residues. V was pared by 6 bases and J by 0 bases, with 9 bases between. CDR1 is LNHNV, CDR2 YYDKDF, per germline (reference sequence). Seattle enrolled patients during active infection and tracked them longitudinally. This sequence originates from a man in his 60s with COVID-19, enrolled during active disease. The source material was peripheral blood. The chain recombines TRBV15 with TRBJ1-6; no clear D. The CDR3 nucleotides read TGTGCCACCAGGGGAGGGAGCTCCTATAATTCACCCCTCCACTTT. Its protein product is CATRGGSSYNSPLHF.